Presented here are 4 T cell receptor beta chains from one specimen sequenced in a study of ipilimumab plus nivolumab after autologous stem cell transplantation. Method: immunoSEQ multiplex PCR; TCRdb's copy keeps in-frame clones and lacks some. The sample lists some 45,000 clones, about 88% seen once, with approximately 0.82% in the top ten. This specimen consisted of PBMCs, obtained in a trial of ipilimumab plus nivolumab as post-transplant consolidation. These receptors were obtained from a male donor with multiple myeloma.

The rearrangement links TRBV4-2 to TRBJ1-2; D is ambiguous. The CDR3 is 16 amino acids. V was trimmed by 0 bases and J by 8 bases, leaving 19 bases between them. Germline CDR1 reads LGHNA; CDR2 reads YNFKEQ. The CDR3 region has the DNA TGTGCCAGCAGCCAAGAGACCTCCCTGCTTGTGGGGGGCTACACCTTC. This translates into CASSQETSLLVGGYTF.

In this sample, this clone turned up once. The V and J genes are TRBV7-2 and TRBJ2-5; D possibly corresponds to TRBD1 (5 bases). V was shortened by 3 bases and J by 1 base, with 12 bases between the two germline ends. Per germline, CDR1 SGHTA and CDR2 FQGNSA. CDR3 size: 15 residues. The CDR3 region has the DNA TGTGCCAGCAGCTTGTCAGGGCCAGTCCAAGAGACCCAGTACTTC. Amino acid sequence: CASSLSGPVQETQYF.

The chain recombines TRBV5-1 with TRBJ1-2; 9 nucleotides match TRBD1. Germline CDR1 SGHRS, CDR2 YFSETQ. The CDR3 sequence is 14 residues long. J gave up 2 bases and V 4 bases, and 3 bases lay outside the gene matches. As DNA, the CDR3 is TGCGCCAGCAGCCGGGACAGGGTAAACTATGGCTACACCTTC. This sequence encodes CASSRDRVNYGYTF.

V is TRBV27 and J is TRBJ2-5; 10 nucleotides match TRBD1. TRBJ2-7 matches the DNA end more closely, so the J call is doubtful. Looked up from germline, CDR1 is MNHEY and CDR2 is SMNVEV (reference sequence). This CDR3 has 12 residues. CDR3 amino acids: CASAGQGYEQYF. The DNA of the CDR3 is TGTGCCAGCGCGGGACAGGGGTACGAGCAGTACTTC.